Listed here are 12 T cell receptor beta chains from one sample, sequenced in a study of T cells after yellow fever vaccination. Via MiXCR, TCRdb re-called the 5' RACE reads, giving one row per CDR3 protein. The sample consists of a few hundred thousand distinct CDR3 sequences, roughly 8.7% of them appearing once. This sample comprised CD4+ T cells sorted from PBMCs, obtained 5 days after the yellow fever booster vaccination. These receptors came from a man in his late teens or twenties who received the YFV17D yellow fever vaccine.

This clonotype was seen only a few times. As DNA, the CDR3 is TGTGCCAGCAGTGAACGGGGGGCTGGAAACACCATATATTTT. This encodes CASSERGAGNTIYF. This rearrangement joins TRBV2 to TRBJ1-3; D is perhaps TRBD1 (5 bases). There are 14 residues in the CDR3. V was cut by 2 bases and J by 2 bases, with 7 bases left in between. From germline, CDR1 is SNHLY and CDR2 FYNNEI.

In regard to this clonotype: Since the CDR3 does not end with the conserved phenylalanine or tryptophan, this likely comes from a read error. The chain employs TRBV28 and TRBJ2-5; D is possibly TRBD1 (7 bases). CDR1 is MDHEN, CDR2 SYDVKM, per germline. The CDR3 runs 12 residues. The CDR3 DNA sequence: TGCCCCAGGGGGGTACGTAAAGAGACCCAGTACTTG. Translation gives CPRGVRKETQYL.

The CDR3 is CASVRQEYTEAFF. As DNA, the CDR3 is TGTGCCAGCGTGCGACAGGAATACACTGAAGCTTTCTTT. The chain is built from TRBV7-9 and TRBJ1-1, with a tentative D call TRBD1 (6 bases). In germline, CDR1 is SEHNR, CDR2 FQNEAQ (reference sequence). The CDR3 is 13 amino acids. V was shortened by 8 bases and J by 3 bases, with 13 bases between the two germline ends.

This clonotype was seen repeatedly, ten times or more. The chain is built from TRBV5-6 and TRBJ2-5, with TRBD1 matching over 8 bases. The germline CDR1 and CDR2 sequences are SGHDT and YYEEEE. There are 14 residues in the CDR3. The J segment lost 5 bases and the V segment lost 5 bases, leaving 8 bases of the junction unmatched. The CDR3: CASRPGTGGETQYF. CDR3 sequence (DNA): TGTGCCAGCAGACCCGGGACAGGAGGCGAGACCCAGTACTTC. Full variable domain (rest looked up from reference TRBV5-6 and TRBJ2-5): DAGVTQSPTHLIKTRGQQVTLRCSPKSGHDTVSWYQQALGQGPQFIFQYYEEEERQRGNFPDRFSGHQFPNYSSELNVNALLLGDSALYLCASRPGTGGETQYFGPGTRLLVL.

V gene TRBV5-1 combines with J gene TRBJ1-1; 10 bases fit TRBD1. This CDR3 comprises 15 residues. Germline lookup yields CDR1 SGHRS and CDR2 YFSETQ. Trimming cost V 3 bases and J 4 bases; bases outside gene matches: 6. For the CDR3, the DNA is TGCGCCAGCAGCTCTCTGGACAGGGGGAGCACTGAAGCTTTCTTT. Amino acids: CASSSLDRGSTEAFF.

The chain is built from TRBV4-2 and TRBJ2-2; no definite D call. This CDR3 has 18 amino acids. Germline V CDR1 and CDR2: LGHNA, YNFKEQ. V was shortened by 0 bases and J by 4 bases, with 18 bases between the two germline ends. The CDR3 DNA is TGTGCCAGCAGCCAAGAAACATCGGCCCTCTTTAGCACCGGGGAGCTGTTTTTT. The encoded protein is CASSQETSALFSTGELFF.

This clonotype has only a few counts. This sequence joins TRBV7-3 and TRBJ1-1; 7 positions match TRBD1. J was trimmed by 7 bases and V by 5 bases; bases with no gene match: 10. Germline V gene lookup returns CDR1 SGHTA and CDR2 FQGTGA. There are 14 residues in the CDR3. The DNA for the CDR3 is TGTGCCAGCAGCCCCCAGGGGGTGAGCGGTGAAGCTTTCTTT. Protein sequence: CASSPQGVSGEAFF.

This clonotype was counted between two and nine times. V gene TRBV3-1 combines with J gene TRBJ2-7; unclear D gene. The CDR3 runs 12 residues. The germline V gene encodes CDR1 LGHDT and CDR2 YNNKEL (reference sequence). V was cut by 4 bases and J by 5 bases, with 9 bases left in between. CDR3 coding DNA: TGTGCCAGCAGCCCCGTGCAGAACGAGCAGTACTTC. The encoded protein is CASSPVQNEQYF.

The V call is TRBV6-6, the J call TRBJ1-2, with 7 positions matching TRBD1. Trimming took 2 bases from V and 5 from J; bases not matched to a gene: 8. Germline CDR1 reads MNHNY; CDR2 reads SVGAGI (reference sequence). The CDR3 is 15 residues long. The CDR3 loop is CASSYAGRGPYGYTF. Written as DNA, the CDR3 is TGTGCCAGCAGTTACGCGGGGAGGGGGCCTTATGGCTACACCTTC.

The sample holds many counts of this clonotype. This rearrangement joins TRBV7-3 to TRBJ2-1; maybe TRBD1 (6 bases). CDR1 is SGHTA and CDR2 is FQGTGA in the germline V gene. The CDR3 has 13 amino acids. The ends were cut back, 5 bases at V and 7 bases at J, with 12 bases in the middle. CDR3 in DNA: TGTGCCAGCAGCCAACAGGGCGGTAATGAGCAGTTCTTC. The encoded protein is CASSQQGGNEQFF.

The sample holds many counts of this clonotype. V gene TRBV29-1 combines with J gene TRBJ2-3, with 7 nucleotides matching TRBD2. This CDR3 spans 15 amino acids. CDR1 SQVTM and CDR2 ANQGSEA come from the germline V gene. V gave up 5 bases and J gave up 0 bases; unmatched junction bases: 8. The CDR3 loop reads CSVSGRAGSTDTQYF. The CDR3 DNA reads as TGCAGCGTTTCGGGCCGAGCGGGGAGCACAGATACGCAGTATTTT.

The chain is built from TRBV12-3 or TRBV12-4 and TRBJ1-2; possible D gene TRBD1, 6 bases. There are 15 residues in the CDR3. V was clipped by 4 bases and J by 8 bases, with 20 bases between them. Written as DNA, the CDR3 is TGTGCCAGCAGTTCCCGGGGGCCACCCTTCGGGGGCTACACCTTC. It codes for CASSSRGPPFGGYTF.